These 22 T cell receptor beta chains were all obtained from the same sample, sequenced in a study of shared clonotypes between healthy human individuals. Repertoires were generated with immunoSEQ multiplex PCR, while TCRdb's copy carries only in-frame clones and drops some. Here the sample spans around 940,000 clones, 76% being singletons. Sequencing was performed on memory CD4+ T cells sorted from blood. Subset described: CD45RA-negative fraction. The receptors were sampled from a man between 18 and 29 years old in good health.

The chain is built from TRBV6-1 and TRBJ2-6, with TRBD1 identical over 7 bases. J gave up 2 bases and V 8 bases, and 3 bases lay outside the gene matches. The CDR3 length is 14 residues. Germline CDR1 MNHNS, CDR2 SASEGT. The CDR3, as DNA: TGTGCCAGCCGACAGGGTCCTGGGGCCAACGTCCTGACTTTC. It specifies CASRQGPGANVLTF.

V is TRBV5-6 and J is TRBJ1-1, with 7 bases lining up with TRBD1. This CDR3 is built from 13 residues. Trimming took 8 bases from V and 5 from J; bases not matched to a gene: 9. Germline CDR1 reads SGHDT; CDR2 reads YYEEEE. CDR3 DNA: TGTGCCAGTAAAGGACAGGCGAGGACTGAAGCTTTCTTT. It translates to CASKGQARTEAFF.

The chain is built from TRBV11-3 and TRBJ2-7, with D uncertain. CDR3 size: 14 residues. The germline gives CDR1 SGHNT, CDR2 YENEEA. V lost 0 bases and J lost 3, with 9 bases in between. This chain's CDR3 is CASSLDRRGYEQYF. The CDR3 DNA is TGTGCCAGCAGCTTAGATAGAAGAGGCTACGAGCAGTACTTC.

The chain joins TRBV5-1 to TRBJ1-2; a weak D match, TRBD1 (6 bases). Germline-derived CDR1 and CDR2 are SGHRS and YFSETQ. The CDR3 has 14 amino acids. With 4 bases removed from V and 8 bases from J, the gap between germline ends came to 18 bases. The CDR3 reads CASSPGQFVGGYTF. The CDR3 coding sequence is TGCGCCAGCAGCCCTGGACAGTTCGTAGGGGGCTACACCTTC.

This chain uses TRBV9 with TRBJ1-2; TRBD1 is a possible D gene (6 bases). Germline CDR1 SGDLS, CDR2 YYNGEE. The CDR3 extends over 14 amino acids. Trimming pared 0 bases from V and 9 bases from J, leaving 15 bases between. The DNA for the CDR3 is TGTGCCAGCAGCGTAGGGAGGGGGGCCGCCCGCTACACCTTC. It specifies CASSVGRGAARYTF.

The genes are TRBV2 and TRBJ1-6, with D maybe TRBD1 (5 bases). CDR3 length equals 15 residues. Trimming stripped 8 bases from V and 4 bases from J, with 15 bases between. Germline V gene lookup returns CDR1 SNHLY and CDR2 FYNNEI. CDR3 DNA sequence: TGTGCCAGCCTTAGCGACAGTTCATATAATTCACCCCTCCACTTT. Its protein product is CASLSDSSYNSPLHF.

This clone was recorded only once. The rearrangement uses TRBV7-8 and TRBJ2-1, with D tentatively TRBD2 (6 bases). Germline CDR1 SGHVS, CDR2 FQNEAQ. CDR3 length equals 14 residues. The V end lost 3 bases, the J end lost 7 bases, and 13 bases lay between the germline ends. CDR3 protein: CASSLGDSLNEQFF. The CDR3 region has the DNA TGTGCCAGCAGCTTGGGGGACTCTCTGAATGAGCAGTTCTTC.

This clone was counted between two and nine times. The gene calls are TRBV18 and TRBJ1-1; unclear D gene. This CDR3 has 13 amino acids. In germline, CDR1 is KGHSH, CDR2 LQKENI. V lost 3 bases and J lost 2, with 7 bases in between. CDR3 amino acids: CASSPKQNTEAFF. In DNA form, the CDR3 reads TGTGCCAGCTCACCTAAACAAAACACTGAAGCTTTCTTT.

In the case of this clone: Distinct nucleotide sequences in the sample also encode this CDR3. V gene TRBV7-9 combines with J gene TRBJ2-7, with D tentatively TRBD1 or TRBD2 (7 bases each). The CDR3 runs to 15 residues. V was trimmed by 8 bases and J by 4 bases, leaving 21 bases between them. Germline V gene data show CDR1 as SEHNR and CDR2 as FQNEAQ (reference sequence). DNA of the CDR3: TGTGCCAGCTCCCTAGGGGGCGGGAGAGGGTACGAGCAGTACTTC. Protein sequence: CASSLGGGRGYEQYF.

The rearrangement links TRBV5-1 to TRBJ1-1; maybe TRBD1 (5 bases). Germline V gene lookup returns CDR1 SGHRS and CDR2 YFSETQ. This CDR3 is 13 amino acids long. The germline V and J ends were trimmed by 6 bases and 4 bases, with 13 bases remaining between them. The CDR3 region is CASTRTLGTEAFF. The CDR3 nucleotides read TGCGCCAGCACACGGACACTTGGCACTGAAGCTTTCTTT.

The CDR3 region is CASSSMALTGANEQYF. DNA of the CDR3: TGTGCCAGTAGCAGCATGGCCTTGACAGGGGCGAACGAGCAGTACTTC. The chain combines TRBV19 with TRBJ2-7; 8 bases line up with TRBD1. The length of the CDR3 is 16 residues. Germline V CDR1 and CDR2: LNHDA, SQIVND (reference sequence). J was trimmed by 5 bases and V by 6 bases; bases with no gene match: 15. Supplemented by reference TRBV19 and TRBJ2-7, the full variable domain reads DGGITQSPKYLFRKEGQNVTLSCEQNLNHDAMYWYRQDPGQGLRLIYYSQIVNDFQKGDIAEGYSVSREKKESFPLTVTSAQKNPTAFYLCASSSMALTGANEQYFGPGTRLTVT.

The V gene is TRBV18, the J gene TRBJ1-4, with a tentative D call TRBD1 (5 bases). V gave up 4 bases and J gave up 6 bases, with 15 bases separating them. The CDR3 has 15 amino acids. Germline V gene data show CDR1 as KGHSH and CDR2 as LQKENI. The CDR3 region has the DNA TGTGCCAGCTCACAAGGACATGAGGGAGATGAAAAACTGTTTTTT. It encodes CASSQGHEGDEKLFF. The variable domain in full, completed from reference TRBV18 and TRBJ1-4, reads NAGVMQNPRHLVRRRGQEARLRCSPMKGHSHVYWYRQLPEEGLKFMVYLQKENIIDESGMPKERFSAEFPKEGPSILRIQQVVRGDSAAYFCASSQGHEGDEKLFFGSGTQLSVL.

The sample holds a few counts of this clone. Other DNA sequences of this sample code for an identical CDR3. CDR3 in amino acids: CASSLGGELNTEAFF. DNA of the CDR3: TGCGCCAGCAGCTTGGGCGGGGAACTAAACACTGAAGCTTTCTTT. The chain uses TRBV5-1 and TRBJ1-1; D unclear. V dropped 0 bases and J dropped 2 bases, with 11 bases sitting between them. Germline V lookup: CDR1 SGHRS, CDR2 YFSETQ. The CDR3 is 15 amino acids.

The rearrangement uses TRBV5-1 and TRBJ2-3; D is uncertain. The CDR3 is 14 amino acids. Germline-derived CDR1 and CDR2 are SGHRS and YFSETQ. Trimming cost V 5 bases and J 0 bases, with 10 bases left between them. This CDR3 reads CASRVAASTDTQYF. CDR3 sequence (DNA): TGCGCCAGCAGGGTAGCTGCGAGCACAGATACGCAGTATTTT.

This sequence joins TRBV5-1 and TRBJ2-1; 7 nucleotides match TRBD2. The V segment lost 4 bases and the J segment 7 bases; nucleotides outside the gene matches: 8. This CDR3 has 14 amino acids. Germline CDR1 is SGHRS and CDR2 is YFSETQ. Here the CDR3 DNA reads TGCGCCAGCAGCCTGGGGGGGATTTTGAATGAGCAGTTCTTC. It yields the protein CASSLGGILNEQFF.

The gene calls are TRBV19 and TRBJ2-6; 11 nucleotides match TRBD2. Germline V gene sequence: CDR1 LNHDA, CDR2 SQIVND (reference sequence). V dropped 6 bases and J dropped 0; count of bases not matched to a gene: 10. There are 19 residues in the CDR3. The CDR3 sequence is CASSTREGLAVSGANVLTF. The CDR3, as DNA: TGTGCCAGTAGCACAAGGGAGGGACTAGCGGTCTCTGGGGCCAACGTCCTGACTTTC.

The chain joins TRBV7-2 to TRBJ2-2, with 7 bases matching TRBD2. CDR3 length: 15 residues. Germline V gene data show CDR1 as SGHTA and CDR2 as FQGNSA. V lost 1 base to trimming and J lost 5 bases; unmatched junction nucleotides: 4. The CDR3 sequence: CASSLVRLATGELFF. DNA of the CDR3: TGTGCCAGCAGCTTAGTTCGACTAGCAACCGGGGAGCTGTTTTTT.

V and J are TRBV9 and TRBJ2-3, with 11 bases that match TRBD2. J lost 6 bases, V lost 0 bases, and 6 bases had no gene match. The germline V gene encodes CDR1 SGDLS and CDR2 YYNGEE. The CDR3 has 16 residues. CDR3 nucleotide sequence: TGTGCCAGCAGCGTAGTGGCTAGCGGGAGGATTGATACGCAGTATTTT. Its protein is CASSVVASGRIDTQYF.

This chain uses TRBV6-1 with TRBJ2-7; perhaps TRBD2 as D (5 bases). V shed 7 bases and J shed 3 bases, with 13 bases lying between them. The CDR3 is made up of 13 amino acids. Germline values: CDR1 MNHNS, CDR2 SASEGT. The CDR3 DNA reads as TGTGCCAGCACCCGAGGACTTATCTACGAGCAGTACTTC. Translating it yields CASTRGLIYEQYF.

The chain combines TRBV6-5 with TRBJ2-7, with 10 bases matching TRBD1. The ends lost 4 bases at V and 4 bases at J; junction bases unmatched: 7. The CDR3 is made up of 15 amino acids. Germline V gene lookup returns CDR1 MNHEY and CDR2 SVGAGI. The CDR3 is CASSSPGQGIYEQYF. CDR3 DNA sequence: TGTGCCAGCAGTTCGCCGGGACAGGGGATATACGAGCAGTACTTC.

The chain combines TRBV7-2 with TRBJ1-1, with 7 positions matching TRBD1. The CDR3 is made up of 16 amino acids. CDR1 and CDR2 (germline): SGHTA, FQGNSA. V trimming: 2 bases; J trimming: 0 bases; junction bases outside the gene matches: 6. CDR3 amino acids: CASSLPGGSMNTEAFF. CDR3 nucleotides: TGTGCCAGCAGCTTACCAGGGGGGTCGATGAACACTGAAGCTTTCTTT.

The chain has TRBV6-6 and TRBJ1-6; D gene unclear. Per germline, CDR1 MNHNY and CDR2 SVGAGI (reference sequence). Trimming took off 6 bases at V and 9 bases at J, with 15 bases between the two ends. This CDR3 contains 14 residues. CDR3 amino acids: CASSSDLTGSPLHF. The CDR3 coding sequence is TGTGCCAGCAGCTCGGACCTTACGGGTTCACCCCTCCACTTT.